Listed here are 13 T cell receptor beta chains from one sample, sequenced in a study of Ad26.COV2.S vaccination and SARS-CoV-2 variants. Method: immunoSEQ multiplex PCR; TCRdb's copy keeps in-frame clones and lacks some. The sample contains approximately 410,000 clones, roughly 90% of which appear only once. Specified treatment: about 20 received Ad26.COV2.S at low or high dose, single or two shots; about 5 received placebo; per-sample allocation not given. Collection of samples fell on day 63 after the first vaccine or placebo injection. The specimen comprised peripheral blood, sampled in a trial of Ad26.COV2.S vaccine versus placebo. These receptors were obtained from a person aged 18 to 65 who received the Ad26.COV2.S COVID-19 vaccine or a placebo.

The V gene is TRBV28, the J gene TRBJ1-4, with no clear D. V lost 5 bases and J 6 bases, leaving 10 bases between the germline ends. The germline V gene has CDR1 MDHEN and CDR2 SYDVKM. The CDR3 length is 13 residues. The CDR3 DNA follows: TGTGCCAGCAGTACATCGGGGTATGAAAAACTGTTTTTT. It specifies CASSTSGYEKLFF.

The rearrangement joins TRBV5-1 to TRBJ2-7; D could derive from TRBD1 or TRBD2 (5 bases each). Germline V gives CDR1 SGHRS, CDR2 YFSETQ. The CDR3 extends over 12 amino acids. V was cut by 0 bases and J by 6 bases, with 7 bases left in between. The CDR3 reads CASSLVGTEQYF. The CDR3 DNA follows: TGCGCCAGCAGCTTGGTTGGGACCGAGCAGTACTTC.

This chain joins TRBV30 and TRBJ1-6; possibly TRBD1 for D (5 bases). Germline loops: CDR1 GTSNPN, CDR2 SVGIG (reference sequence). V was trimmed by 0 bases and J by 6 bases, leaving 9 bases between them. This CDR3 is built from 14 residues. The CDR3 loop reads CAWSVPRGNSPLHF. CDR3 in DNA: TGTGCCTGGAGTGTACCTAGGGGTAATTCACCCCTCCACTTT.

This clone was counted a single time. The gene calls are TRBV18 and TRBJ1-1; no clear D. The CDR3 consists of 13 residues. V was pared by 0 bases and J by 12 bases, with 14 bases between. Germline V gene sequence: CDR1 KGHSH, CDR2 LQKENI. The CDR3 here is CASSPPDQPATFF. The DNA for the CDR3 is TGTGCCAGCTCACCACCGGACCAGCCGGCGACTTTCTTT. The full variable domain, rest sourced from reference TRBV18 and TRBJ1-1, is NAGVMQNPRHLVRRRGQEARLRCSPMKGHSHVYWYRQLPEEGLKFMVYLQKENIIDESGMPKERFSAEFPKEGPSILRIQQVVRGDSAAYFCASSPPDQPATFFGQGTRLTVV.

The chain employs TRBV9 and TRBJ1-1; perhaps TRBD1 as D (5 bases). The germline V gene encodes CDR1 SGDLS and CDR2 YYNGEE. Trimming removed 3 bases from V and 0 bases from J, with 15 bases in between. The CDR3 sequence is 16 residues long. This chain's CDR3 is CASSEDPRTLNTEAFF. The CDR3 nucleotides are TGTGCCAGCAGCGAGGACCCGCGGACATTGAACACTGAAGCTTTCTTT.

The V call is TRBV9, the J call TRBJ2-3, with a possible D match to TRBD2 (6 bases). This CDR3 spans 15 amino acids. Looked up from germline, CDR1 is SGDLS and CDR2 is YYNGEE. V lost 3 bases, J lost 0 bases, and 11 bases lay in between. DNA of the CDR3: TGTGCCAGCAGCGCCATTAGCGGAAGCACAGATACGCAGTATTTT. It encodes CASSAISGSTDTQYF.

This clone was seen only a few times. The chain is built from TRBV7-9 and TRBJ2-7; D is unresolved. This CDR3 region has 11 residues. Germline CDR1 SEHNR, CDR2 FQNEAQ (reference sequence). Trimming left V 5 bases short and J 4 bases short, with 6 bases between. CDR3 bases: TGTGCCAGCAGCCCCGTTTACGAGCAGTACTTC. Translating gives CASSPVYEQYF.

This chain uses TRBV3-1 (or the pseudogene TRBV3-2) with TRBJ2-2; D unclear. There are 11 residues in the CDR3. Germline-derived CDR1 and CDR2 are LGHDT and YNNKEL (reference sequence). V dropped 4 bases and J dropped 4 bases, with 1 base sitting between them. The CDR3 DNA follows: TGTGCCAGCAGCCTCACCGGGGAGCTGTTTTTT. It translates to CASSLTGELFF.

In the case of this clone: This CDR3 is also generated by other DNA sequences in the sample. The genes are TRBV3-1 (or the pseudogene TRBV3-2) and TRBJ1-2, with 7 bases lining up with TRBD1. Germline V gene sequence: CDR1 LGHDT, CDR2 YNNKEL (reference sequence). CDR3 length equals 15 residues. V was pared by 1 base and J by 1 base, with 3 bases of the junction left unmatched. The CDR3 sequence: CASSQVGQLNYGYTF. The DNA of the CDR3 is TGTGCCAGCAGCCAAGTGGGACAGCTTAACTATGGCTACACCTTC.

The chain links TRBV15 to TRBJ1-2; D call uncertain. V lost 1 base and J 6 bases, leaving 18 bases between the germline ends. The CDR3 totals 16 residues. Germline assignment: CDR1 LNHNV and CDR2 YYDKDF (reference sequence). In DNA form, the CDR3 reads TGTGCCACCAGCAGAGGTTCCAGTCTGCTTATGGATGGCTACACCTTC. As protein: CATSRGSSLLMDGYTF.

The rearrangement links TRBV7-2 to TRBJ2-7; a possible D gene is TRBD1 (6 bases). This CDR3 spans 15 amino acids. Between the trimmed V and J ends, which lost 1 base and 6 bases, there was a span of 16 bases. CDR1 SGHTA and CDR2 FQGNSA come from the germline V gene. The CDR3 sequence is CASSLELGQNLEQYF. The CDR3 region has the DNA TGTGCCAGCAGCTTAGAGCTAGGACAGAACCTCGAGCAGTACTTC.

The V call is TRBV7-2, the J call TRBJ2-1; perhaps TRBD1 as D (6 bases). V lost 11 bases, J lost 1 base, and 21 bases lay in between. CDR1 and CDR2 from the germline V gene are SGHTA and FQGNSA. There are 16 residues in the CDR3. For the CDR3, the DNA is TGTGCCGCTGACTCAGGGGCGGGTCTTTCCTACAATGAGCAGTTCTTC. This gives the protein CAADSGAGLSYNEQFF. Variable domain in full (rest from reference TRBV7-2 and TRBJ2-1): GAGVSQSPSNKVTEKGKDVELRCDPISGHTALYWYRQSLGQGLEFLIYFQGNSAPDKSGLPSDRFSAERTGGSVSTLTIQRTQQEDSAVYLCAADSGAGLSYNEQFFGPGTRLTVL.

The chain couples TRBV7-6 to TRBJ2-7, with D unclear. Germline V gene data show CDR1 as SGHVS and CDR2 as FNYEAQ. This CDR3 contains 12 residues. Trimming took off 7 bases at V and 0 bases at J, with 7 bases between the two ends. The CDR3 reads CASIRSSYEQYF. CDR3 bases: TGTGCCAGCATTCGGTCCTCCTACGAGCAGTACTTC.